Listed below are T cell receptor beta chains from one sample, sequenced in a study of T cell changes during pregnancy in multiple sclerosis. The method was immunoSEQ multiplex PCR; TCRdb's version includes in-frame clones alone and lacks a portion of them. The data show tens of thousands of clones, 80% to 90% seen once. The sample was CD4+ T cells from peripheral blood mononuclear cells, taken in the first trimester of pregnancy. Receptor source: a female donor with multiple sclerosis, enrolled in a pregnancy study. Each CDR3 is given with its conserved first and last residue. A D gene is named only where the DNA matches it firmly. A row's size may be missing; if present it is once, few, many or a size class.

D gene,V gene,clone size,J gene,CDR3 DNA,CDR3 protein
-,TRBV6-4,-,TRBJ1-1,TGTGCCAGCAGTGACACGGACTTGAACACTGAAGCTTTCTTT,CASSDTDLNTEAFF
TRBD2,TRBV6-1,-,TRBJ2-5,TGTGCCAGCAGTGCACTGACTAGCGGAAGAGAGACCCAGTACTTC,CASSALTSGRETQYF
-,TRBV4-3,-,TRBJ2-1,TGCGCCAGCAGCCAAGATGAGGTAGCCCGGCCCTACAATGAGCAGTTCTTC,CASSQDEVARPYNEQFF
TRBD1,TRBV5-4,-,TRBJ1-1,TGTGCCAGCAGCTTCGTCGGGGACAGAAGCGGTAAGGGCACTGAAGCTTTCTTT,CASSFVGDRSGKGTEAFF
-,TRBV6-1,-,TRBJ1-4,TGTGCCAGCAGGTTAGCAACTAATGAAAAACTGTTTTTT,CASRLATNEKLFF
-,TRBV6-1,-,TRBJ1-3,TGTGCCAGCCCGAGTGTCGGAAACACCATATATTTT,CASPSVGNTIYF
-,TRBV5-1,-,TRBJ2-7,TGCGCCAGCAGCTCGGGACTTCCCTACGAGCAGTACTTC,CASSSGLPYEQYF
TRBD1,TRBV7-2,-,TRBJ1-1,TGTGCCAGCAGCTCGGGACAGGGGAAAGCTGAAGCTTTCTTT,CASSSGQGKAEAFF
-,TRBV9,once,TRBJ1-4,TGTGCCAGCAGCGCCAATGGGGGGTATAATGAAAAACTGTTTTTT,CASSANGGYNEKLFF
-,TRBV15,-,TRBJ1-5,TGTGCCACCAGCAGAGATCGGGTTCTGGGCAATCAGCCCCAGCATTTT,CATSRDRVLGNQPQHF
-,TRBV30,-,TRBJ2-3,TGTGCCTGGAAGGGAGCGGGCACAGATACGCAGTATTTT,CAWKGAGTDTQYF
TRBD1,TRBV5-1,-,TRBJ2-5,TGCGCCAGCAGCTTGGCACAGGGGATCCAAGAGACCCAGTACTTC,CASSLAQGIQETQYF
TRBD1,TRBV29-1,-,TRBJ1-5,TGCAGCGGGGGACAGGGGGCTGGTCAGCCCCAGCATTTT,CSGGQGAGQPQHF
TRBD1,TRBV7-6,-,TRBJ1-3,TGTGCCAGCAGCCCCCGGACAGGCAGGACCATCTCTGGAAACACCATATATTTT,CASSPRTGRTISGNTIYF
TRBD1,TRBV29-1,-,TRBJ2-3,TGCAGCGTTGACCAGACCACAGGGGCAGATACGCAGTATTTT,CSVDQTTGADTQYF
-,TRBV9,once,TRBJ1-1,TGTGCCAGCAGCGGAATACACGACAGGAACACTGAAGCTTTCTTT,CASSGIHDRNTEAFF
-,TRBV6-1,-,TRBJ2-3,TGTGCCAGCAGTGAAAAACTGAGACGGACAGTAACAGATACGCAGTATTTT,CASSEKLRRTVTDTQYF
-,TRBV30,-,TRBJ1-2,TGTGCCTGGAGTGTACTATCAGGGAACTATGGCTACACCTTC,CAWSVLSGNYGYTF
TRBD1,TRBV27,-,TRBJ1-6,TGTGCCAGCGGGACAGGTGAATCACCCCTCCACTTT,CASGTGESPLHF
TRBD2,TRBV19,-,TRBJ2-2,TGTGCCAGTAGTACCGGACTAGCGAACACCGGGGAGCTGTTTTTT,CASSTGLANTGELFF
-,TRBV5-1,-,TRBJ2-6,TGCGCCAGCAGCTTGACACCGGGCTCTGGGGCCAACGTCCTGACTTTC,CASSLTPGSGANVLTF
TRBD1,TRBV19,-,TRBJ1-4,TGTGCCAGTAGTATCGGCTTACAGGGGGGAAATGAAAAACTGTTTTTT,CASSIGLQGGNEKLFF
-,TRBV19,-,TRBJ1-1,TGTGCCAGTAGCCGATTAACAGGGCTTGGAGAAGCTTTCTTT,CASSRLTGLGEAFF
TRBD1,TRBV18,-,TRBJ2-5,TGTGCCAGCTCCCGGACAGGGGTCACCCAAGAGACCCAGTACTTC,CASSRTGVTQETQYF
TRBD1,TRBV6-1,-,TRBJ2-7,TGTGCCAGCACTGTATGGGACAGGGGGCACTACGAGCAGTACTTC,CASTVWDRGHYEQYF
TRBD2,TRBV19,-,TRBJ2-2,TGTGCCAGTAGGAGACTAGCGGGAGGCACGAACACCGGGGAGCTGTTTTTT,CASRRLAGGTNTGELFF
TRBD1,TRBV4-2,-,TRBJ1-1,TGTGCCAGCAACTCAAAAGGGACCGGGACAGGGGTAACTGAAGCTTTCTTT,CASNSKGTGTGVTEAFF
-,TRBV5-1,-,TRBJ1-2,TGCGCCAGCAACCCGGACAGCCCTAACTATGGCTACACCTTC,CASNPDSPNYGYTF